Listed here are 9 T cell receptor beta chains from one sample, sequenced in a study of blood T cells in healthy people across ages. Primers used in a second PCR of about 7 to 12 cycles were a sample-barcoded 5' primer and a J-beta primer mix. TCRdb called the 5' RACE reads again in MiXCR, with one record for every CDR3 protein. The sample yields roughly 800,000 distinct CDR3 sequences, over 45% seen once. Sequenced sample: blood. These receptor sequences come from a young man in good health.

Ten or more counts support this clonotype. The rearrangement links TRBV4-1 to TRBJ2-7; 7 bases match TRBD1. The V and J ends lost 3 bases and 7 bases, in that order; junction bases with no gene match: 12. The CDR3 length is 15 residues. The V gene's germline CDR1 is MGHRA and CDR2 YSYEKL. For the CDR3, the DNA is TGCGCCAGCAGCCATCCCGGGACAGACTCTTCGGAGCAGTACTTC. Amino acids: CASSHPGTDSSEQYF.

The chain recombines TRBV4-1 with TRBJ2-7; possibly TRBD1 or TRBD2 for D (5 bases each). The J call may be wrong; the DNA end is better matched by TRBJ2-5. The germline CDR1 and CDR2 sequences are MGHRA and YSYEKL. The CDR3 sequence is 17 residues long. CDR3 bases: TGCGCCAGCAGCCAAGATGCGCTAGGGGAAGCGGTACGGACCCAGTACTTC. It codes for CASSQDALGEAVRTQYF.

This clonotype was recorded once. The CDR3: CASSLTPDRGDSPLHF. CDR3 DNA: TGCGCCAGCAGCTTGACACCGGACAGGGGGGATTCACCCCTCCACTTT. This sequence joins TRBV5-1 and TRBJ1-6; 10 bases are shared with TRBD1. Germline lookup yields CDR1 SGHRS and CDR2 YFSETQ. CDR3 length: 16 amino acids. The V gene end was trimmed by 1 base and the J gene end by 8 bases; junction bases not matched to a gene: 6.

J is TRBJ2-2 and V is TRBV28; D unclear. Per the germline V gene, CDR1 is MDHEN and CDR2 is SYDVKM. Trimming removed 1 base at V and 0 bases at J, with 0 bases between. This CDR3 region has 13 residues. CDR3 amino acids: CASSLSNTGELFF. The CDR3 coding sequence is TGTGCCAGCAGTTTATCGAACACCGGGGAGCTGTTTTTT.

This chain links TRBV15 with TRBJ1-1; the D gene is possibly TRBD1 (6 bases). Deletions cut 4 bases from V and 3 bases from J, with 12 bases between. Looked up from germline, CDR1 is LNHNV and CDR2 is YYDKDF (reference sequence). CDR3 length equals 14 residues. The CDR3 region is CATSTRGWDTEAFF. CDR3 bases: TGTGCCACCAGCACGAGGGGGTGGGACACTGAAGCTTTCTTT. Full variable domain (outside the CDR3, taken from reference TRBV15 and TRBJ1-1): DAMVIQNPRYQVTQFGKPVTLSCSQTLNHNVMYWYQQKSSQAPKLLFHYYDKDFNNEADTPDNFQSRRPNTSFCFLDIRSPGLGDTAMYLCATSTRGWDTEAFFGQGTRLTVV.

This rearrangement joins TRBV20-1 to TRBJ2-5, with 8 bases aligning to TRBD2. The DNA matches TRBJ2-7 better at its end, which makes the J call doubtful. Germline V lookup: CDR1 DFQATT, CDR2 SNEGSKA (reference sequence). CDR3 length: 12 amino acids. CDR3 residues: CSAIAGLYEQYF. CDR3 coding DNA: TGCAGTGCGATAGCGGGACTGTACGAGCAGTACTTC.

This chain uses TRBV20-1 with TRBJ2-5; D uncertain. Trimming left V 2 bases short and J 1 base short, with 14 bases between. The CDR3 has 15 residues. Germline loops: CDR1 DFQATT, CDR2 SNEGSKA (reference sequence). The CDR3 region is CSARNSGSSQETQYF. The CDR3, as DNA: TGCAGTGCTAGAAATTCGGGCAGCTCCCAAGAGACCCAGTACTTC.

This clonotype was picked up a small number of times. The chain is built from TRBV7-2 and TRBJ2-3; 9 bases align to TRBD1. Germline loops: CDR1 SGHTA, CDR2 FQGNSA. This CDR3 has 17 amino acids. Germline trimming cut 4 bases from V and 3 bases from J; bases unmatched to any gene: 11. The CDR3, as DNA: TGTGCCAGCAGCTCCCGAGGACAGGGGCAAATTACAGATACGCAGTATTTT. Its translation: CASSSRGQGQITDTQYF.

The gene calls are TRBV13 and TRBJ2-1, with 7 bases lining up with TRBD1. After removal of 5 bases from V and 11 bases from J, the junction contained 12 bases not matched to a gene. The CDR3 extends over 14 amino acids. Germline V gene data show CDR1 as PRHDT and CDR2 as FYEKMQ (reference sequence). The CDR3 sequence: CASSATNRGSKQFF. The CDR3 nucleotides are TGTGCCAGCAGCGCCACTAACAGGGGCAGTAAGCAGTTCTTC.